This record concerns one T cell receptor (beta chain) sequence. Antigen specificity is unknown. As for treatment: oral pan-JAK inhibitor, 5-10 mg twice daily. The data originate from a study of CD8+ T cells in alopecia areata. General observations from the study: As there was one nonresponder, how baseline CD8+ expansion relates to response remains uncertain. Clonality in the scalp and expanded CD8+ clones ranked among the top 100 were significantly decreased by tofacitinib. Lesional tissue from the scalp (especially in alopecia totalis/universalis) showed higher clonality than normal scalp.

Isolated RNA was reverse transcribed into cDNA used as the sequencing template. The method was immunoSEQ multiplex PCR; TCRdb's version includes in-frame clones alone and lacks a portion of them. Of around 300,000 clones listed, about three fifths are singletons. The TCR sequence derives from a human donor with alopecia areata. Sequencing was performed on CD4+ T cells sorted from blood, taken around week 54, from a patient treated with tofacitinib.

CDR3 sequence (DNA): TGTGCCAGCAGCGTCCCTACTAGAGCTGAAGCTTTCTTT. Encoded protein: CASSVPTRAEAFF. The gene calls are TRBV6-5 and TRBJ1-1, with D uncertain. This CDR3 comprises 13 residues. Germline CDR1 and CDR2: MNHEY and SVGAGI. Trimming pared 6 bases from V and 6 bases from J, leaving 14 bases between.